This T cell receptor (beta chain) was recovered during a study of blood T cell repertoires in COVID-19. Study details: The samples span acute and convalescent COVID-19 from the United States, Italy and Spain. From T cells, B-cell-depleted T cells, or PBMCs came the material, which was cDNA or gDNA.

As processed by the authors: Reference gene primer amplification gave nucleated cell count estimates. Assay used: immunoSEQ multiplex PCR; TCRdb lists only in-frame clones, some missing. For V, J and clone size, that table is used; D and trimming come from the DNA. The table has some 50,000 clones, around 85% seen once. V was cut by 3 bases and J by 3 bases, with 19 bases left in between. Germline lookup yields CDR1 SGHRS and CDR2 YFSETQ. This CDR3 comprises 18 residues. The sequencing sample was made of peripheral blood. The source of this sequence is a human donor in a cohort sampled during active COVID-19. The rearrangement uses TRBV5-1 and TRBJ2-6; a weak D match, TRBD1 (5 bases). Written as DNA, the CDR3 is TGCGCCAGCAGCTGGACGGCTAGACAGTTGATTGGGGCCAACGTCCTGACTTTC. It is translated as CASSWTARQLIGANVLTF.